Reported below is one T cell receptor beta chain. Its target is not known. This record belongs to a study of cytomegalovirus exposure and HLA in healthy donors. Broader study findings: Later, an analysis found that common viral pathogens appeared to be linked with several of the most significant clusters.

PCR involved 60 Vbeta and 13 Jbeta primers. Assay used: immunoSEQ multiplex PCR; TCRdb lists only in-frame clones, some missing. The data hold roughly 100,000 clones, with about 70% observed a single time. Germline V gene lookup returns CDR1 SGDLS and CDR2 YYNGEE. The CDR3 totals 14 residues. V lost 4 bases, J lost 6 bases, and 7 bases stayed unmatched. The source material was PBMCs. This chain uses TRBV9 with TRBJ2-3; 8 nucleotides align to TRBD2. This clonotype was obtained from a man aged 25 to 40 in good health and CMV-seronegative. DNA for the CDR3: TGTGCCAGCAGCCTTAGCGGGAAGTTGGATACGCAGTATTTT. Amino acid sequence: CASSLSGKLDTQYF.